These 30 T cell receptor beta chains share one sample of origin, sequenced in a study of identical twins listed by TCRdb under 2016. Library preparation employed 5' RACE. The sequencer was an Illumina HiSeq 2000. The raw public reads went through TCRdb reprocessing: fastp at Q25, MiXCR clone calling, in-frame beta chains kept. Every CDR3 protein is listed once, alongside the most common genes and DNA of its rows. Across this sample there are about 690,000 distinct CDR3 sequences, with about 20% seen only once. The ten largest account for over 4% of the sample. This sample was also put to use in a study of T cells expressing NK-cell markers.

Sequenced sample: PBMCs. These receptors were taken from a woman aged 18-29 years in good health.

This clonotype was seen repeatedly, ten times or more. The chain uses TRBV12-3 or TRBV12-4 and TRBJ2-1, with 10 bases identical to TRBD2. The trim removed 6 bases at V and 3 bases at J, leaving 5 bases unmatched. This CDR3 is 15 amino acids long. The CDR3 spells CASSPRLAGYNEQFF. CDR3 nucleotide sequence: TGTGCCAGCAGCCCCCGACTAGCGGGCTACAATGAGCAGTTCTTC.

The table lists this clonotype with many counts. The chain couples TRBV12-3 or TRBV12-4 to TRBJ1-1, with D perhaps TRBD1 (6 bases). V was cut by 6 bases and J by 4 bases, with 12 bases left in between. There are 13 residues in the CDR3. CDR3 region: CASSLQGTTEAFF. The CDR3 nucleotides are TGTGCCAGCAGCTTACAGGGTACCACTGAAGCTTTCTTT.

The chain joins TRBV6-2 or TRBV6-3 to TRBJ2-6; maybe TRBD1 (6 bases). In germline, CDR1 is MNHEY, CDR2 SVGEGT. The V end was cut by 6 bases, the J end by 1 base, with 19 bases between. The CDR3 is made up of 18 amino acids. As DNA, the CDR3 is TGTGCCAGCAGCCGACCGGGACATGGTTTGTCTGGGGCCAACGTCCTGACTTTC. Encoded protein: CASSRPGHGLSGANVLTF.

Many counts were recorded for this clonotype. This chain links TRBV7-2 with TRBJ2-3; 8 bases agree with TRBD2. The CDR3 has 13 residues. V was clipped by 3 bases and J by 4 bases; unmatched bases: 0. Looked up from germline, CDR1 is SGHTA and CDR2 is FQGNSA. This chain's CDR3 is CASSLGLADTQYF. The CDR3 nucleotides read TGTGCCAGCAGCTTGGGACTAGCAGATACGCAGTATTTT. The full variable domain, completed using reference TRBV7-2 and TRBJ2-3, is GAGVSQSPSNKVTEKGKDVELRCDPISGHTALYWYRQSLGQGLEFLIYFQGNSAPDKSGLPSDRFSAERTGGSVSTLTIQRTQQEDSAVYLCASSLGLADTQYFGPGTRLTVL.

This clonotype appeared many times. J is TRBJ2-3 and V is TRBV10-1; D is undetermined. Deletions cut 0 bases from V and 7 bases from J, with 11 bases between. This CDR3 is 14 amino acids long. Germline V gives CDR1 WNHNN, CDR2 SYGVQD (reference sequence). CDR3 sequence (DNA): TGCGCCAGCAGTGAGTCGAATGGCTGGAATACGCAGTATTTT. Translating gives CASSESNGWNTQYF.

This clonotype has only a few counts. The V call is TRBV11-2, the J call TRBJ2-1; TRBD2 aligns across 10 bases. V lost 5 bases to trimming and J lost 1 base; unmatched junction nucleotides: 8. This CDR3 is built from 17 residues. The germline gives CDR1 SGHAT, CDR2 FQNNGV. The CDR3 reads CASSPSSGGKSYNEQFF. The CDR3 nucleotides are TGTGCCAGCAGCCCTTCTAGCGGGGGTAAATCCTACAATGAGCAGTTCTTC.

This chain connects TRBV5-1 to TRBJ2-3; 14 bases are shared with TRBD2. Germline V gene data show CDR1 as SGHRS and CDR2 as YFSETQ. V shed 4 bases, J shed 5 bases, and the junction held 12 bases outside the gene matches. CDR3 size: 18 residues. The CDR3 coding sequence is TGCGCCAGCAGCCAACGGACTAGCGGGAGGCCGTGGGGAGATACGCAGTATTTT. Translating gives CASSQRTSGRPWGDTQYF.

DNA of the CDR3: TGCAGTGCTAGATTGGCGGGAGGGCCAAAGGAGCAGTTCTTC. It yields the protein CSARLAGGPKEQFF. The rearrangement links TRBV20-1 to TRBJ2-1; 9 bases are shared with TRBD2. This CDR3 spans 14 amino acids. Germline values: CDR1 DFQATT, CDR2 SNEGSKA (reference sequence). Losses at the gene ends were 2 bases for V and 10 bases for J; bases not matched to a gene: 9.

The chain carries TRBV18 and TRBJ1-1, with D possibly TRBD1 on 5 matching bases. V lost 6 bases and J lost 1, with 21 bases in between. Per germline, CDR1 KGHSH and CDR2 LQKENI. The CDR3 sequence is 17 residues long. The CDR3 DNA is TGTGCCAGCTCCACTCCCCGACGAGGGACCTCGAACACTGAAGCTTTCTTT. Translating gives CASSTPRRGTSNTEAFF.

A single count supports this clonotype. The V gene is TRBV7-9, the J gene TRBJ1-1; no reliable D call. This CDR3 has 14 residues. The V end lost 8 bases, the J end lost 1 base, and 14 bases lay between the germline ends. The germline V gene encodes CDR1 SEHNR and CDR2 FQNEAQ (reference sequence). Here the CDR3 reads CASENRVGNTEAFF. The CDR3, as DNA: TGTGCCAGCGAAAATCGGGTCGGGAACACTGAAGCTTTCTTT.

The rearrangement uses TRBV10-3 and TRBJ1-2; 10 nucleotides align to TRBD1. This CDR3 has 16 amino acids. Losses at the gene ends were 6 bases for V and 4 bases for J; bases not matched to a gene: 11. Looked up from germline, CDR1 is ENHRY and CDR2 is SYGVKD. CDR3 amino acids: CAIRRDRGRGSYGYTF. The CDR3 bases are TGTGCCATCAGAAGGGACAGGGGACGTGGTAGCTATGGCTACACCTTC.

This clonotype was counted ten times or more. This rearrangement joins TRBV20-1 to TRBJ2-1; 7 nucleotides line up with TRBD2. There are 15 residues in the CDR3. With V trimmed by 1 base and J by 4 bases, 7 bases remained unmatched. Germline-derived CDR1 and CDR2 are DFQATT and SNEGSKA (reference sequence). CDR3 sequence reads: CSARVRTRGYNEQFF. For the CDR3, the DNA is TGCAGTGCTAGAGTCCGGACTAGGGGATACAATGAGCAGTTCTTC.

This sequence joins TRBV9 and TRBJ2-6, with D possibly being TRBD1 (5 bases). The germline V and J ends were trimmed by 4 bases and 1 base, with 9 bases remaining between them. Germline loops: CDR1 SGDLS, CDR2 YYNGEE. CDR3 length: 15 residues. CDR3 sequence reads: CASSQGASGANVLTF. DNA of the CDR3: TGTGCCAGCAGCCAAGGGGCTTCTGGGGCCAACGTCCTGACTTTC.

The rearrangement joins TRBV5-5 to TRBJ1-2; D is unclear. The CDR3 has 13 residues. Looked up from germline, CDR1 is SGHKS and CDR2 is YYEKEE (reference sequence). Trimming removed 4 bases at V and 7 bases at J, with 14 bases between. The CDR3 DNA follows: TGTGCCAGCAGCCCCGGGCACCTCTGTGGCTACACCTTC. It yields the protein CASSPGHLCGYTF.

This clonotype was seen more than once but under ten times. V is TRBV11-2 and J is TRBJ2-2; D may match TRBD1 or TRBD2 (5 bases each). The CDR3 is 16 amino acids. V lost 4 bases to trimming and J lost 4 bases, with 16 bases between them. Germline assignment: CDR1 SGHAT and CDR2 FQNNGV. This CDR3 is CASSYRRAGGTGELFF. CDR3 bases: TGTGCCAGCAGCTACAGGCGGGCAGGTGGCACCGGGGAGCTGTTTTTT.

The chain combines TRBV7-2 with TRBJ2-5; D possibly corresponds to TRBD2 (6 bases). Germline CDR1 is SGHTA and CDR2 is FQGNSA. Trimming cost V 5 bases and J 2 bases, with 12 bases left between them. CDR3 size: 14 residues. Here the CDR3 DNA reads TGTGCCAGCAGCCCCTGGGACTTACAAGAGACCCAGTACTTC. It translates to CASSPWDLQETQYF.

This clonotype was seen only a few times. The chain carries TRBV20-1 and TRBJ1-2, with 9 bases fitting TRBD1. The V gene's germline CDR1 is DFQATT and CDR2 SNEGSKA (reference sequence). The CDR3 spans 13 residues. V shed 6 bases and J 5 bases; nucleotides not matched to a gene: 7. CDR3 sequence: CSALTGGFYGYTF. The CDR3 DNA sequence: TGCAGTGCGCTCACAGGGGGCTTTTATGGCTACACCTTC.

The chain is built from TRBV20-1 and TRBJ2-7, with D tentatively TRBD1 or TRBD2 (5 bases each). This CDR3 is built from 15 residues. Germline V gene sequence: CDR1 DFQATT, CDR2 SNEGSKA (reference sequence). V was clipped by 3 bases and J by 2 bases, with 17 bases between them. The CDR3 protein is CSASANGGRAYEQYF. CDR3 nucleotide sequence: TGCAGTGCTAGCGCTAATGGAGGCAGGGCCTACGAGCAGTACTTC.

This clonotype showed up just a few times. V usage is TRBV27 and J usage is TRBJ2-3; 12 nucleotides line up with TRBD2. CDR1 and CDR2 from the germline V gene are MNHEY and SMNVEV (reference sequence). This CDR3 spans 16 amino acids. The trim removed 6 bases at V and 4 bases at J, leaving 8 bases unmatched. The CDR3: CASSRVLAGGSDTQYF. For the CDR3, the DNA is TGTGCCAGCAGCAGGGTACTAGCGGGAGGTTCAGATACGCAGTATTTT.

This clonotype showed up many times. The chain joins TRBV2 to TRBJ2-7; TRBD1 matches at 9 bases. This CDR3 comprises 16 residues. Germline-derived CDR1 and CDR2 are SNHLY and FYNNEI. Trimming at V came to 7 bases and at J to 0 bases, leaving 10 bases not matched to a gene. The CDR3 here is CASKQGARTSSYEQYF. CDR3 coding DNA: TGTGCCAGCAAACAGGGGGCGCGGACCAGCTCCTACGAGCAGTACTTC.

There are a few counts of this clonotype. Written as DNA, the CDR3 is TGTGCCAGCAGTTTTTTAACAGACCAATTAGGCGGCTACACCTTC. Protein sequence: CASSFLTDQLGGYTF. This chain uses TRBV12-3 or TRBV12-4 with TRBJ1-2; D is uncertain. Trimming cost V 3 bases and J 8 bases, with 19 bases left between them. This CDR3 is 15 amino acids long.

This chain connects TRBV7-2 to TRBJ2-1; 11 bases fit TRBD2. The CDR3 has 13 residues. V dropped 3 bases and J dropped 15; count of bases not matched to a gene: 7. The germline CDR1 and CDR2 sequences are SGHTA and FQGNSA. CDR3 protein: CASSLIAGGPWFF. The CDR3 bases are TGTGCCAGCAGCTTGATAGCGGGGGGGCCGTGGTTCTTC.

This clonotype was picked up a small number of times. This chain connects TRBV20-1 to TRBJ2-5; 8 nucleotides align to TRBD2. CDR1 DFQATT and CDR2 SNEGSKA come from the germline V gene (reference sequence). The CDR3 is 16 amino acids. With 1 base clipped from V and 1 base from J, the junction kept 8 bases outside the gene matches. The CDR3 coding sequence is TGCAGTGCTAGAGTAGCGGGGCTGAGGGCCCAAGAGACCCAGTACTTC. Translating gives CSARVAGLRAQETQYF.

The genes are TRBV12-3 or TRBV12-4 and TRBJ2-1; TRBD1 matches at 8 bases. This CDR3 spans 16 amino acids. Trimming took 4 bases from V and 5 from J; bases not matched to a gene: 10. In DNA form, the CDR3 reads TGTGCCAGCAGTTCATGGACAGGGTGGTTCAACAATGAGCAGTTCTTC. Translated: CASSSWTGWFNNEQFF.

This clonotype occurred many times. V usage is TRBV6-5 and J usage is TRBJ1-5; a weak D match, TRBD1 (5 bases). The V end lost 4 bases, the J end lost 6 bases, and 10 bases lay between the germline ends. In germline, CDR1 is MNHEY, CDR2 SVGAGI. The CDR3 runs to 13 residues. This chain's CDR3 is CASSSPGSQPQHF. The CDR3 DNA reads TGTGCCAGCAGTTCCCCAGGGTCTCAGCCCCAGCATTTT.

This clonotype has ten or more counts. The genes are TRBV7-9 and TRBJ2-3, with a tentative D call TRBD2 (7 bases). Germline-derived CDR1 and CDR2 are SEHNR and FQNEAQ (reference sequence). The CDR3 covers 14 residues. V lost 2 bases and J 4 bases, leaving 10 bases between the germline ends. CDR3 nucleotide sequence: TGTGCCAGCAGCTTAAGGGGGGGCGCAGATACGCAGTATTTT. Its protein is CASSLRGGADTQYF.

This clonotype has a count of ten or more. The germline gene is not matched at one end of the junction; a read error may be the cause. The rearrangement uses TRBV5-1 and TRBJ2-5; D is uncertain. Germline V lookup: CDR1 SGHRS, CDR2 YFSETQ. The CDR3 is made up of 13 amino acids. The CDR3 region is CASSLRAGETQYF. The CDR3 DNA follows: TGTGCCAGCAGTTTACGGGCTGGGGAGACCCAGTACTTC.

This clonotype was counted between two and nine times. CDR3 sequence: CASNPGTRRSSYNEQFF. The CDR3 nucleotides read TGTGCCAGCAACCCCGGGACTAGACGATCCTCCTACAATGAGCAGTTCTTC. The rearrangement links TRBV6-1 to TRBJ2-1; 8 bases map to TRBD2. Germline loops: CDR1 MNHNS, CDR2 SASEGT. The J segment lost 0 bases and the V segment lost 7 bases, leaving 11 bases of the junction unmatched. The CDR3 extends over 17 amino acids.

This clonotype was counted only a few times. Compared with germline, one end of the junction differs, possibly owing to a read error. The V and J genes are TRBV29-1 and TRBJ2-5, with a possible D match to TRBD1 (5 bases). The CDR3 sequence is 12 residues long. Germline-derived CDR1 and CDR2 are SQVTM and ANQGSEA. This CDR3 reads CRTGRVGETQYF. The CDR3 coding sequence is TGTAGAACCGGCAGGGTCGGGGAGACCCAGTACTTC.

The chain carries TRBV10-3 and TRBJ2-1; D might be TRBD2 (5 bases). The CDR3 has 14 residues. V lost 5 bases, J lost 3 bases, and 11 bases lay in between. CDR1 is ENHRY and CDR2 is SYGVKD in the germline V gene. The CDR3 spells CAISPPGNYNEQFF. Written as DNA, the CDR3 is TGTGCCATCAGTCCCCCCGGGAACTACAATGAGCAGTTCTTC.